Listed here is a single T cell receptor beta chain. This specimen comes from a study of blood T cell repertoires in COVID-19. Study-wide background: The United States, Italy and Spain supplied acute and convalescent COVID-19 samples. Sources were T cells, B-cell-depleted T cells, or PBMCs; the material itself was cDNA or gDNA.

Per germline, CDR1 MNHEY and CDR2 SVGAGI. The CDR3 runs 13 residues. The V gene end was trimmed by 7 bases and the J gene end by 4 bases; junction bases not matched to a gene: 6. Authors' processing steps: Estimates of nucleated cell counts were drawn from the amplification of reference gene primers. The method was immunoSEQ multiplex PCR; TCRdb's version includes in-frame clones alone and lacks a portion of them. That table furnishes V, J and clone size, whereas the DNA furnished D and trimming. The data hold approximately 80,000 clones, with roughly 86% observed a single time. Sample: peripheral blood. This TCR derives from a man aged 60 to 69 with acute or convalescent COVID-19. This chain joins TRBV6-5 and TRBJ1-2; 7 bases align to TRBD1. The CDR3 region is CASTQTGAYGYTF. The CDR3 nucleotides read TGTGCCAGCACACAAACAGGGGCCTATGGCTACACCTTC.